The source of this T cell receptor (beta chain) is a study of blood T cell repertoires in COVID-19. The overall study: Samples representing acute and convalescent COVID-19 were sourced from the United States, Italy and Spain. The cDNA or gDNA used as material had been derived from T cells, B-cell-depleted T cells, or PBMCs.

In the authors' workflow: Reference gene primer amplification gave nucleated cell count estimates. Some clones are missing from TCRdb's copy, which holds only in-frame ones; the method was immunoSEQ multiplex PCR. The DNA was the basis for D and trimming; V, J and clone size are from that table. The sample contains over 150,000 clones, 76% of which appear only once. Sequences were obtained from peripheral blood. The source of this sequence is a woman of 80 years or more with acute or convalescent COVID-19.

The CDR3 protein is CASSPSGRKVGELFF. CDR3 in DNA: TGTGCCAGCAGTCCTAGCGGGAGAAAGGTCGGGGAGCTGTTTTTT. The rearrangement links TRBV6-6 to TRBJ2-2, with TRBD2 identical over 10 bases. The CDR3 has 15 amino acids. Trimming removed 5 bases from V and 7 bases from J; junction bases left unmatched: 7. Looked up from germline, CDR1 is MNHNY and CDR2 is SVGAGI (reference sequence).